Listed below are T cell receptor beta chains from one sample, sequenced in a study of vaccination and CD4 T cells after COVID-19. TCRdb re-called the PCR reads with MiXCR, one entry per CDR3 protein. The table lists 20,000 to 25,000 distinct CDR3 sequences, less than 75% of them singletons. The sequences come from CD4+ T cells from blood, collected before SARS-CoV-2 vaccination. The receptors here all came from a human donor who had recovered from COVID-19. Each CDR3 is given without its conserved first and last residue. Where a row states a size, it is once, few, many or the class of an expanded clone; other rows omit it.

j_call | clone_size | cdr3_length | v_call | cdr3_aa
TRBJ2-2 | few | 12 | TRBV2 | ASRNRGDTGELF
TRBJ2-7 | few | 11 | TRBV24-1 | ATSDGNTYEQY
TRBJ2-5 | . | 13 | TRBV6-2/TRBV6-3 | ASGLAGGPQETQY
TRBJ2-7 | . | 13 | TRBV27 | ASRKALTGAYEQY
TRBJ2-3 | . | 11 | TRBV19 | ASSTSRRGTQY
TRBJ2-5 | once | 12 | TRBV6-1 | ASSHSTSRETQY
TRBJ1-1 | . | 11 | TRBV6-1 | ASSKGQNTEAF
TRBJ1-5 | . | 15 | TRBV6-1 | ASSRPRDRVSNQPQH
TRBJ1-2 | few | 12 | TRBV24-1 | ATSEGRERYGYT
TRBJ2-7 | . | 11 | TRBV2 | ASSVTASVEQY
TRBJ1-6 | . | 12 | TRBV28 | ASISGRERSPLH
TRBJ2-7 | . | 13 | TRBV6-2/TRBV6-3 | ASSPRLGGTYEQY
TRBJ1-6 | . | 10 | TRBV10-3 | AISLDRRSLH
TRBJ2-7 | . | 13 | TRBV27 | ASSLGQKSSYEQY
TRBJ2-7 | . | 7 | TRBV2 | AIGTEQY
TRBJ2-5 | few | 13 | TRBV20-1 | SARTFGLAEETQY
TRBJ2-7 | . | 13 | TRBV7-2 | ASSLGSRNGYEQY
TRBJ2-1 | . | 10 | TRBV20-1 | RAGGPYNEQF
TRBJ2-7 | . | 10 | TRBV12-3/TRBV12-4 | ASSLLGGTEY
TRBJ1-1 | . | 10 | TRBV5-8 | ASSRALAEAF
TRBJ2-6 | . | 14 | TRBV15 | ATSRDRGSGANVLT
TRBJ1-2 | . | 11 | TRBV25-1 | ASSEGTVYGYT
TRBJ1-1 | . | 15 | TRBV20-1 | SARPDREWGMNTEAF
TRBJ2-1 | . | 13 | TRBV12-3/TRBV12-4 | ASSRSGRVDFEQF
TRBJ2-2 | . | 12 | TRBV20-1 | SATEAVGTGELF
TRBJ2-7 | . | 13 | TRBV7-2 | ASSLGGRVEYEQY
TRBJ2-1 | . | 14 | TRBV11-1 | ASSRLAEAGYNEQF
TRBJ1-2 | few | 10 | TRBV20-1 | SASRQGVGYT
TRBJ1-4 | . | 13 | TRBV10-3 | AISEPGTGNEKLF
TRBJ2-7 | once | 12 | TRBV6-1 | ASKTDRLTYEQY
TRBJ1-1 | few | 11 | TRBV6-1 | ASSNPASTEAF
TRBJ2-2 | . | 11 | TRBV19 | AGREDHTGELF
TRBJ2-5 | . | 13 | TRBV11-2 | ASSRGLAGRETQY
TRBJ2-7 | . | 10 | TRBV10-1 | ARMTDSYEQY
TRBJ2-6 | . | 16 | TRBV19 | ASSRDRGYSSGANVLT
TRBJ1-6 | . | 11 | TRBV7-2 | ASSSQGDSPLH
TRBJ2-7 | . | 10 | TRBV28 | ASSLGVYEQY
TRBJ2-7 | few | 13 | TRBV20-1 | SAPNQREGLVEQY
TRBJ2-7 | few | 12 | TRBV27 | ASRPLGDSYEQY
TRBJ2-5 | . | 12 | TRBV5-4 | ASSRKESGETQY
TRBJ2-6 | . | 16 | TRBV20-1 | SARDLGGFAGGANVLT
TRBJ1-1 | few | 11 | TRBV6-1 | ASSTSGQGEAF